The sequence of this T cell receptor beta chain was determined in a study of cytomegalovirus exposure and HLA in healthy donors. Across the study: The 120 validation repertoires and the approximately 670 first-cohort repertoires shared a platform, a later analysis reported. Study observations and caveats: A list of 164 TCR beta chains associated with cytomegalovirus was given.

Method: immunoSEQ multiplex PCR; TCRdb's copy keeps in-frame clones and lacks some. The table has 150,000 to 200,000 clones, around 85% seen once. This clone has just a few counts. Its antigen is not identified. Material: PBMCs. This clonotype was sampled from a man aged 18 to 29 in good health and CMV-seropositive.

The CDR3 loop is CASSQDWPYEQYF. CDR3 in DNA: TGCGCCAGCAGCCAAGATTGGCCCTACGAGCAGTACTTC. The rearrangement joins TRBV4-1 to TRBJ2-7; unclear D gene. The V gene lost 0 bases and the J gene lost 2 bases, with 5 bases spanning the gap. Per germline, CDR1 MGHRA and CDR2 YSYEKL. This CDR3 has 13 amino acids.